In this sample, the clone carrying this T cell receptor (beta chain) turned up many times. In TCRdb, the RT-PCR reads were re-called with MiXCR into one record per CDR3 protein. The data hold 550,000 to 750,000 distinct CDR3 sequences, with 11% to 15% observed a single time. There are 17 residues in the CDR3. Germline CDR1 is MNHEY and CDR2 is SVGAGI. The V gene end was trimmed by 5 bases and the J gene end by 8 bases; junction bases not matched to a gene: 19. This chain joins TRBV6-5 and TRBJ1-2; 8 bases line up with TRBD1. Specimen: memory CD4+ T cells from blood. The TCR originated in a female donor in good health, serving as a healthy control. The CDR3 coding sequence is TGTGCCAGCAGTCGCCCTACTCGGACAGGGTGGGGCGGAGGCTACACCTTC. Translated: CASSRPTRTGWGGGYTF.